This TCR beta chain appears in the sequencing data of a study of beta chain features in type 1 diabetes (dated by TCRdb to 2016 to 2019). At the level of the whole study: Mean age, gender distribution, total cell number and subset yield did not differ between patients and healthy donors. A total of over 90,000,000 sorted cells were examined across all samples, and a strong correlation was observed between cell number per subset and RNA yield. In the study, recently diagnosed type 1 diabetes patients and matched healthy donors were compared on the TCRB repertoires of their sorted circulating CD4+ T cell subsets. Whereas all 30 or so donors provided naive and central memory subsets, regulatory and stem cell-like memory subsets were isolated from just 8 patients and roughly eight healthy donors. What the study reported, not specific to this receptor: Because the HLA sub-analyses included only small numbers of individuals, any influence of HLA type on TCRB rearrangement was left unresolved. Naive, central memory and regulatory TCRB repertoires appeared to be more similar among patients than among healthy donors. Because cDNA rather than genomic DNA was sequenced, highly expressing activated cells could have been over-represented, although no difference in activation and CD3 levels was found between groups. Shorter templates might have been favored by PCR, but patient and control samples were amplified and corrected together, so both groups would have been affected equally by any skew. At VDJ recombination sites, patients with type 1 diabetes made fewer insertions and deleted more nucleotides, a pattern implying thymic rearrangement abnormalities. A moderate but significant shortening of TCRB CDR3 length was observed in type 1 diabetes patients in all four CD4+ subsets.

From cysteine to phenylalanine, the CDR3 is 15 amino acids long. Solely the CDR3 DNA is kept, with 45 bases framed from the first base. Trimmed from V: 4 bases; trimmed from J: 3 bases; junction bases lacking a gene match: 7. Via the germline V gene, CDR1 is SGHRS and CDR2 YFSETQ. The entire isolated RNA was reverse transcribed using the High Capacity cDNA Reverse Transcription Kit, and thus expressed TCRB transcripts were sequenced. Naive, central memory and regulatory T cell samples underwent deep immunoSEQ sequencing, averaging around 3.7 million total reads per sample. Sorted cells were lysed in RLT buffer and RNA was extracted with DNase-treated RNeasy Micro or Mini kits, depending on cell number. To prevent cross-contamination, every cell subset was processed on its own, while patient and healthy donor samples were processed together. Using the immunoSEQ multiplex PCR, TCRB sequences were amplified from cDNA into 87-bp fragments spanning the CDR3 region. The amplicons were sequenced using the Illumina HiSeq platform. The paper's processing steps were these. PCR bias was computationally corrected using synthetic template baselines, reads within Hamming distance 2 were collapsed, and singletons that could not be merged were discarded. By aligning reads against IMGT, V, D and J genes, CDR3 length, and insertions or deletions at six rearrangement sites were assigned. Clonotype counts were normalized to sorted cell number within each subset before computing true diversity and Gini coefficients with the tcR R package. Repertoire sharing was quantified using the overlap coefficient calculated on TCRB nucleotide sequences. Out-of-frame TCRB sequences from naive cells were analyzed to stand in for the pre-selection repertoire. This immuneACCESS table, as held by TCRdb, lists in-frame sequences with V and J called but not all clones. Of the missing ones, under half trace to an unresolved V gene in checked studies; the others have no known cause. The V and J calls and clone size were taken over from that table, and D and trimming were inferred from the DNA. Recorded for this sample are fewer than 250,000 clones; about 10% of them occurred a single time. The ten largest make up approximately 0.035% of the sample.

Details on this clone: The clone's antigen remains unknown. The sample holds no much larger clone one base away, and base qualities are not on file.

A single peripheral blood draw of approximately 100 mL on average was collected from each donor into heparinised tubes. A BD FACSAria II and a panel including CD45RO, CCR7, CD25, CD127, CD95 and CD27 were used to sort naive, central memory, regulatory and stem cell-like memory CD4+ T cells. A purity above 98% was achieved for all sorted populations. Right away, PBMCs were isolated by Lymphoprep density gradient centrifugation and were stained directly, with no culture step. So that batch effects would be minimized, each experiment stained and sorted samples in pairs, pairing one healthy donor with one patient.

This sequence was found in a woman younger than 30 in good health. Recombination connected TRBV5-1 to TRBJ2-5, with TRBD1 identical over 9 junction bases. The sequenced sample was naive CD4+ T cells from blood. This sample's cell subset or site label indicates: true naive CD4+ T cells. CDR3 loop: CASSEMDRGEETQYF. The DNA is TGCGCCAGCAGCGAGATGGACAGGGGCGAAGAGACCCAGTACTTC.